The 29 T cell receptor beta chains listed next were all sequenced from one sample in a study of Ad26.COV2.S vaccination and SARS-CoV-2 variants. Noted treatment: approximately 18 received Ad26.COV2.S at low or high dose, single or two shots; roughly five received placebo; per-sample allocation not given. The study sampled participants on day 63 after the first vaccine or placebo injection. Sequencing used immunoSEQ multiplex PCR; TCRdb keeps in-frame clones, though not all of them. The table records hundreds of thousands of clones, 89% of them present only once. Sequencing was performed on peripheral blood, taken in a trial of Ad26.COV2.S vaccine versus placebo. Receptors originate from a person between 18 and 65 years old who received the Ad26.COV2.S COVID-19 vaccine or a placebo.

The rearrangement joins TRBV28 to TRBJ1-1, with a tentative D call TRBD1 (6 bases). This CDR3 spans 15 amino acids. Trimming left V 5 bases short and J 0 bases short, with 13 bases between. Germline assignment: CDR1 MDHEN and CDR2 SYDVKM. CDR3 sequence (DNA): TGTGCCAGCAGTCCCCCCACAGGGATGAACACTGAAGCTTTCTTT. Translation gives CASSPPTGMNTEAFF.

The V call is TRBV5-6, the J call TRBJ2-1, with 8 bases aligning to TRBD2. Trimming at V came to 1 base and at J to 8 bases, leaving 8 bases not matched to a gene. The CDR3 totals 15 residues. Germline V CDR1 and CDR2: SGHDT, YYEEEE. The CDR3 nucleotides are TGTGCCAGCAGCTTGTCCACCGGGGGGGTACATGAGCAGTTCTTC. Its translation is CASSLSTGGVHEQFF. Variable domain in full (rest from reference TRBV5-6 and TRBJ2-1): DAGVTQSPTHLIKTRGQQVTLRCSPKSGHDTVSWYQQALGQGPQFIFQYYEEEERQRGNFPDRFSGHQFPNYSSELNVNALLLGDSALYLCASSLSTGGVHEQFFGPGTRLTVL.

This CDR3 reads CASSPRRGETQYF. The DNA of the CDR3 is TGTGCCAGCAGCCCCCGCCGGGGGGAGACCCAGTACTTC. This rearrangement joins TRBV12-3 or TRBV12-4 to TRBJ2-5, with TRBD2 as a possible D gene (6 bases). The CDR3 contains 13 residues. Trimming removed 6 bases from V and 5 bases from J, with 13 bases in between.

About this clone itself: This sample includes further DNA sequences coding for the same CDR3. The chain couples TRBV5-1 to TRBJ2-1; tentative D call: TRBD2 (5 bases). Trimming pared 1 base from V and 2 bases from J, leaving 7 bases between. This CDR3 has 14 residues. Germline lookup yields CDR1 SGHRS and CDR2 YFSETQ. CDR3 sequence (DNA): TGCGCCAGCAGCTTGTCGGGGACCTACAATGAGCAGTTCTTC. It translates to CASSLSGTYNEQFF. The entire variable domain, with the rest obtained from reference TRBV5-1 and TRBJ2-1, is as follows: KAGVTQTPRYLIKTRGQQVTLSCSPISGHRSVSWYQQTPGQGLQFLFEYFSETQRNKGNFPGRFSGRQFSNSRSEMNVSTLELGDSALYLCASSLSGTYNEQFFGPGTRLTVL.

The V gene is TRBV18, the J gene TRBJ1-6; the D gene is possibly TRBD1 (5 bases). There are 14 residues in the CDR3. Germline V gene data show CDR1 as KGHSH and CDR2 as LQKENI. V was trimmed by 3 bases and J by 6 bases, leaving 9 bases between them. The CDR3 DNA reads TGTGCCAGCTCACCCAGGGTTGGTAATTCACCCCTCCACTTT. It codes for CASSPRVGNSPLHF. Full variable domain (outside the CDR3, taken from reference TRBV18 and TRBJ1-6): NAGVMQNPRHLVRRRGQEARLRCSPMKGHSHVYWYRQLPEEGLKFMVYLQKENIIDESGMPKERFSAEFPKEGPSILRIQQVVRGDSAAYFCASSPRVGNSPLHFGNGTRLTVT.

This chain links TRBV6-5 with TRBJ2-7, with D unclear. Germline assignment: CDR1 MNHEY and CDR2 SVGAGI. The CDR3 length is 14 residues. The V gene lost 7 bases and the J gene lost 2 bases, with 15 bases spanning the gap. CDR3 nucleotides: TGTGCCAGCACCCAACCGGGCACTACCTACGAGCAGTACTTC. Amino acid sequence: CASTQPGTTYEQYF.

The rearrangement uses TRBV2 and TRBJ1-1, with D unclear. This CDR3 has 11 residues. Trimming took off 3 bases at V and 5 bases at J, with 4 bases between the two ends. Germline CDR1 and CDR2: SNHLY and FYNNEI. The CDR3 region is CASSELTEAFF. The DNA for the CDR3 is TGTGCCAGCAGTGAGTTAACTGAAGCTTTCTTT. The full variable domain, rest sourced from reference TRBV2 and TRBJ1-1, is EPEVTQTPSHQVTQMGQEVILRCVPISNHLYFYWYRQILGQKVEFLVSFYNNEISEKSEIFDDQFSVERPDGSNFTLKIRSTKLEDSAMYFCASSELTEAFFGQGTRLTVV.

V usage is TRBV18 and J usage is TRBJ1-4, with 9 nucleotides matching TRBD1. The CDR3 runs to 14 residues. The junction had 3 bases not matched to a gene; V was cut back by 3 bases and J by 7 bases. Germline V gene sequence: CDR1 KGHSH, CDR2 LQKENI. The CDR3 sequence: CASSPRQGGEKLFF. For the CDR3, the DNA is TGTGCCAGCTCACCGCGACAGGGGGGTGAAAAACTGTTTTTT.

This sequence joins TRBV6-6 and TRBJ2-3, with a weak D call TRBD1 (5 bases). The germline CDR1 and CDR2 sequences are MNHNY and SVGAGI (reference sequence). The CDR3 has 16 amino acids. The V end was cut by 1 base, the J end by 3 bases, with 14 bases between. The CDR3 DNA sequence: TGTGCCAGCAGTTACTGGGGCGCGCAGGTAACAGATACGCAGTATTTT. Amino acid sequence: CASSYWGAQVTDTQYF.

V is TRBV19 and J is TRBJ1-1; no firm D call. V was trimmed by 1 base and J by 2 bases, leaving 5 bases between them. The CDR3 covers 13 residues. Germline loops: CDR1 LNHDA, CDR2 SQIVND (reference sequence). The CDR3 DNA reads TGTGCCAGTAGTATAGGAACCAACACTGAAGCTTTCTTT. Translating gives CASSIGTNTEAFF.

The rearrangement links TRBV7-3 to TRBJ2-7; D may be TRBD1 (5 bases). The CDR3 consists of 13 residues. Germline loops: CDR1 SGHTA, CDR2 FQGTGA. V lost 2 bases to trimming and J lost 10 bases, with 15 bases between them. In DNA form, the CDR3 reads TGTGCCAGCAGCTTAGACAGAACCTACGTTCAGTACTTC. It encodes CASSLDRTYVQYF.

The chain links TRBV7-3 to TRBJ2-1; D is undetermined. The CDR3 spans 12 residues. Germline loops: CDR1 SGHTA, CDR2 FQGTGA. The V gene lost 2 bases and the J gene lost 5 bases, with 4 bases spanning the gap. CDR3 amino acids: CASSLADNEQFF. The CDR3 DNA reads as TGTGCCAGCAGCTTAGCGGACAATGAGCAGTTCTTC.

This chain uses TRBV7-9 with TRBJ2-1; 7 bases line up with TRBD1. There are 16 residues in the CDR3. The V gene's germline CDR1 is SEHNR and CDR2 FQNEAQ (reference sequence). The trim removed 8 bases at V and 9 bases at J, leaving 19 bases unmatched. The CDR3 is CASPQRGGPGDGEQFF. The CDR3 nucleotides are TGTGCCAGCCCCCAAAGAGGGGGCCCTGGGGACGGTGAGCAGTTCTTC.

V usage is TRBV15 and J usage is TRBJ1-1, with TRBD1 as a possible D gene (5 bases). This CDR3 is 13 amino acids long. Trimming shortened V by 7 bases and J by 4 bases, and 13 bases separated the two germline ends. Germline V gene data show CDR1 as LNHNV and CDR2 as YYDKDF (reference sequence). The CDR3 region has the DNA TGTGCCACCAACCGGGAGGGGTTCACTGAAGCTTTCTTT. Its translation: CATNREGFTEAFF.

The chain couples TRBV6-2 or TRBV6-3 to TRBJ1-5, with TRBD1 as a possible D gene (6 bases). CDR3 length: 13 amino acids. The V end was cut by 4 bases, the J end by 5 bases, with 9 bases between. Germline loops: CDR1 MNHEY, CDR2 SVGEGT. CDR3 loop: CASSSQGDQPQHF. CDR3 bases: TGTGCCAGCAGTTCACAGGGAGATCAGCCCCAGCATTTT.

This sequence joins TRBV30 and TRBJ1-2; 9 nucleotides line up with TRBD1. Germline V gene data show CDR1 as GTSNPN and CDR2 as SVGIG (reference sequence). Germline trimming cut 8 bases from V and 5 bases from J; bases unmatched to any gene: 6. The CDR3 runs to 12 residues. The CDR3 bases are TGTGCCCGGGACAGGGAGAGATATGGCTACACCTTC. Residues: CARDRERYGYTF.

This sequence joins TRBV28 and TRBJ1-3; D not resolved. The V gene's germline CDR1 is MDHEN and CDR2 SYDVKM. The CDR3 covers 15 residues. V gave up 4 bases and J gave up 2 bases, with 12 bases separating them. The CDR3 spells CASSWSGSPGNTIYF. CDR3 nucleotide sequence: TGTGCCAGCAGTTGGTCCGGGTCCCCTGGAAACACCATATATTTT.

J is TRBJ1-4 and V is TRBV5-5; maybe TRBD1 (5 bases). The CDR3 runs 15 residues. V gave up 1 base and J gave up 8 bases, with 15 bases separating them. CDR1 and CDR2 from the germline V gene are SGHKS and YYEKEE (reference sequence). In DNA, the CDR3 is TGTGCCAGCAGCTTGCGGGGAGGGGTTGGAGAAAAACTGTTTTTT. Amino acid sequence: CASSLRGGVGEKLFF.

The chain employs TRBV7-2 and TRBJ1-2; perhaps TRBD1 as D (5 bases). The length of the CDR3 is 16 residues. The V gene lost 2 bases and the J gene lost 0 bases, with 13 bases spanning the gap. CDR1 is SGHTA and CDR2 is FQGNSA in the germline V gene. CDR3 nucleotide sequence: TGTGCCAGCAGCTTAAAGCAGGGAACCGCTAACTATGGCTACACCTTC. It yields the protein CASSLKQGTANYGYTF. Together with reference TRBV7-2 and TRBJ1-2, the CDR3 gives the full variable domain: GAGVSQSPSNKVTEKGKDVELRCDPISGHTALYWYRQSLGQGLEFLIYFQGNSAPDKSGLPSDRFSAERTGGSVSTLTIQRTQQEDSAVYLCASSLKQGTANYGYTFGSGTRLTVV.

This clone was seen a handful of times. The rearrangement uses TRBV9 and TRBJ2-2; D is possibly TRBD2 (6 bases). In germline, CDR1 is SGDLS, CDR2 YYNGEE. The V end lost 4 bases, the J end lost 7 bases, and 11 bases lay between the germline ends. CDR3 length: 13 residues. The CDR3 nucleotides are TGTGCCAGCAGCTCCCCTAGCGTCGGGGAGCTGTTTTTT. It is translated as CASSSPSVGELFF.

V and J are TRBV7-9 and TRBJ2-5; 9 nucleotides match TRBD2. Looked up from germline, CDR1 is SEHNR and CDR2 is FQNEAQ (reference sequence). With V trimmed by 4 bases and J by 2 bases, 2 bases remained unmatched. This CDR3 contains 14 residues. DNA for the CDR3: TGTGCCAGCAGCTCGCTAGCGGGGCAAGAGACCCAGTACTTC. It translates to CASSSLAGQETQYF.

This clone was recorded only once. The chain has TRBV15 and TRBJ2-1; D is perhaps TRBD2 (5 bases). Germline lookup yields CDR1 LNHNV and CDR2 YYDKDF (reference sequence). Trimming pared 0 bases from V and 6 bases from J, leaving 6 bases between. The CDR3 has 13 residues. In DNA, the CDR3 is TGTGCCACCAGCAGAGATGAGGGCAATGAGCAGTTCTTC. As protein: CATSRDEGNEQFF.

The chain recombines TRBV3-1 (or the pseudogene TRBV3-2) with TRBJ2-1; D is unclear. The germline CDR1 and CDR2 sequences are LGHDT and YNNKEL (reference sequence). The V end lost 3 bases, the J end lost 1 base, and 7 bases lay between the germline ends. The CDR3 spans 14 residues. CDR3 in amino acids: CASSHRNSYNEQFF. DNA of the CDR3: TGTGCCAGCAGCCATCGAAATTCCTACAATGAGCAGTTCTTC.

The V gene is TRBV5-1, the J gene TRBJ1-3; D is uncertain. Deletions cut 1 base from V and 1 base from J, with 0 bases between. CDR1 and CDR2 (germline): SGHRS, YFSETQ. CDR3 size: 12 residues. CDR3 DNA sequence: TGCGCCAGCAGCTTGTCTGGAAACACCATATATTTT. Protein: CASSLSGNTIYF.

The J gene is TRBJ2-3, the V gene TRBV9; tentatively, D is TRBD2 (6 bases). Germline CDR1 is SGDLS and CDR2 is YYNGEE. V lost 2 bases and J 2 bases, leaving 9 bases between the germline ends. The CDR3 has 14 residues. The CDR3 bases are TGTGCCAGCAGCGTCGGGGAGGCCACAGATACGCAGTATTTT. This translates into CASSVGEATDTQYF.

The table lists this clone with a count of one. The chain uses TRBV27 and TRBJ2-1; D possibly matches TRBD1 or TRBD2 (5 bases each). V lost 4 bases to trimming and J lost 7 bases, with 29 bases between them. The CDR3 has 19 amino acids. Germline V gene lookup returns CDR1 MNHEY and CDR2 SMNVEV (reference sequence). The CDR3 sequence is CASSSVRTSSDPAGNEQFF. The CDR3 DNA reads as TGTGCCAGCAGTTCCGTTAGGACATCATCAGACCCTGCGGGTAATGAGCAGTTCTTC.

This clone appeared a few times. The rearrangement joins TRBV5-4 to TRBJ1-6; 7 nucleotides line up with TRBD1. Germline V gene sequence: CDR1 SGHNT, CDR2 YYREEE (reference sequence). This CDR3 is built from 17 residues. The junction had 14 bases not matched to a gene; V was cut back by 4 bases and J by 7 bases. Here the CDR3 DNA reads TGTGCCAGCAGCAGCAACCCACAGGGGTCTTTGAATTCACCCCTCCACTTT. It encodes CASSSNPQGSLNSPLHF.

The genes are TRBV7-7 and TRBJ2-5, with 15 bases identical to TRBD2. This CDR3 spans 14 amino acids. Germline loops: CDR1 SSHAT, CDR2 FNYEAQ (reference sequence). V was clipped by 8 bases and J by 3 bases; unmatched bases: 1. The CDR3 coding sequence is TGTGCCAGCGGGACTAGCGGGGGGAAAGAGACCCAGTACTTC. Encoded protein: CASGTSGGKETQYF.

This clone was detected only once. The chain links TRBV19 to TRBJ1-1, with no clear D. The length of the CDR3 is 15 residues. Per the germline V gene, CDR1 is LNHDA and CDR2 is SQIVND (reference sequence). Trimming left V 4 bases short and J 0 bases short, with 12 bases between. CDR3 DNA: TGTGCCAGTAGTACTTGGACGGTCATGAACACTGAAGCTTTCTTT. Translation: CASSTWTVMNTEAFF.